What follows is one TCR beta chain and its context. Its antigen is not identified. These data originate in a study of T cell responses to AZD1222 COVID-19 vaccine. Notes on the study in general: Baseline testing showed seropositivity in only a handful of AZD1222 recipients. A reported finding is that nearly half of spike-specific TCRs target unmutated variant regions. Females outnumbered males among donors, who were mostly white British; clonal diversity was possibly underestimated.

TCRdb keeps only in-frame clones here, not all; method: immunoSEQ multiplex PCR. This sample has over 150,000 clones; 75% to 90% occur once, and the top ten carry roughly 6%. CDR3 size: 16 residues. J gave up 1 base and V 2 bases, and 3 bases lay outside the gene matches. Looked up from germline, CDR1 is KGHSH and CDR2 is LQKENI. The J gene is TRBJ1-5, the V gene TRBV18; 9 bases are shared with TRBD1. Sequenced material: peripheral blood, taken on day 0 of AZD1222 vaccination. The TCR originated in an adult in good health. The CDR3 bases are TGTGCCAGCTCACCAGAACAGGGGGCGAGCAATCAGCCCCAGCATTTT. Translating gives CASSPEQGASNQPQHF. The whole variable domain, filled in from reference TRBV18 and TRBJ1-5, reads NAGVMQNPRHLVRRRGQEARLRCSPMKGHSHVYWYRQLPEEGLKFMVYLQKENIIDESGMPKERFSAEFPKEGPSILRIQQVVRGDSAAYFCASSPEQGASNQPQHFGDGTRLSIL.